The 32 T cell receptor beta chains below all came from one sample that was sequenced in a study of cytomegalovirus exposure and HLA in healthy donors. The assay was immunoSEQ multiplex PCR, and TCRdb's table has in-frame clones only and misses some. The sample consists of about 150,000 clones, 65% to 90% of them appearing once. The specimen was PBMCs. These TCRs come from a man between 18 and 35 years old in good health and CMV-seropositive.

This chain uses TRBV29-1 with TRBJ2-1, with 7 bases aligning to TRBD2. The CDR3 covers 14 residues. Germline V CDR1 and CDR2: SQVTM, ANQGSEA. This CDR3 is CGGCGRGRGNEQFF. The CDR3 DNA follows: TGCGGTGGGTGCGGGAGAGGGCGCGGCAATGAGCAGTTCTTC.

The V and J genes are TRBV5-1 and TRBJ2-7; 7 bases line up with TRBD2. This CDR3 has 14 residues. The junction had 4 bases not matched to a gene; V was cut back by 0 bases and J by 4 bases. In germline, CDR1 is SGHRS, CDR2 YFSETQ. CDR3 in amino acids: CASSLASGPYEQYF. The CDR3 coding sequence is TGCGCCAGCAGCTTGGCTAGCGGACCGTACGAGCAGTACTTC.

The rearrangement uses TRBV19 and TRBJ1-5, with a possible D match to TRBD1 (5 bases). The V gene's germline CDR1 is LNHDA and CDR2 SQIVND (reference sequence). This CDR3 spans 15 amino acids. Trimming shortened V by 5 bases and J by 6 bases, and 17 bases separated the two germline ends. CDR3 sequence reads: CASSDGGGRGQPQHF. CDR3 in DNA: TGTGCCAGTAGTGATGGGGGAGGCCGGGGTCAGCCCCAGCATTTT. Using reference TRBV19 and TRBJ1-5 for the parts outside the CDR3, the full variable domain is DGGITQSPKYLFRKEGQNVTLSCEQNLNHDAMYWYRQDPGQGLRLIYYSQIVNDFQKGDIAEGYSVSREKKESFPLTVTSAQKNPTAFYLCASSDGGGRGQPQHFGDGTRLSIL.

The chain is built from TRBV4-1 and TRBJ1-3; D gene unclear. The CDR3 contains 18 residues. Looked up from germline, CDR1 is MGHRA and CDR2 is YSYEKL. V shed 1 base and J shed 0 bases, with 16 bases lying between them. CDR3 coding DNA: TGCGCCAGCAGCCAAGGCCCGCTTAACAAAAACTCTGGAAACACCATATATTTT. Translation: CASSQGPLNKNSGNTIYF.

The chain recombines TRBV11-2 with TRBJ1-3; tentatively, D is TRBD1 (5 bases). The length of the CDR3 is 12 residues. Germline V gene sequence: CDR1 SGHAT, CDR2 FQNNGV. Trimming stripped 6 bases from V and 4 bases from J, with 7 bases between. CDR3 sequence reads: CASRTVGNTIYF. In DNA, the CDR3 is TGTGCCAGCAGGACAGTGGGAAACACCATATATTTT.

The chain's CDR3 is CASSRQGAQEKLFF. The CDR3 DNA reads TGTGCCAGCAGCCGACAGGGGGCGCAGGAAAAACTGTTTTTT. The genes are TRBV2 and TRBJ1-4, with 10 bases matching TRBD1. CDR1 is SNHLY and CDR2 is FYNNEI in the germline V gene. V lost 6 bases, J lost 8 bases, and 6 bases stayed unmatched. The CDR3 spans 14 residues.

The chain couples TRBV2 to TRBJ1-1; D may be TRBD1 (6 bases). The V and J ends lost 0 bases and 0 bases respectively, with 17 bases between them. The CDR3 is 18 amino acids. Germline-derived CDR1 and CDR2 are SNHLY and FYNNEI. For the CDR3, the DNA is TGTGCCAGCAGTGAAGCAGCGGGAGCAGGGGTCATGAACACTGAAGCTTTCTTT. Translated, it gives CASSEAAGAGVMNTEAFF.

The gene calls are TRBV11-2 and TRBJ2-7, with 11 bases aligning to TRBD2. The ends lost 5 bases at V and 6 bases at J; junction bases unmatched: 12. Germline CDR1 SGHAT, CDR2 FQNNGV. The CDR3 has 16 residues. In DNA, the CDR3 is TGTGCCAGCAGCAAGATTAGCGGGAGGGGTGAGGTCGAGCAGTACTTC. This translates into CASSKISGRGEVEQYF.

The chain employs TRBV6-5 and TRBJ2-7; weak D call: TRBD2 (6 bases). The CDR3 has 15 residues. Germline values: CDR1 MNHEY, CDR2 SVGAGI. The V end lost 7 bases, the J end lost 2 bases, and 18 bases lay between the germline ends. CDR3 sequence: CASTPLGGTAYEQYF. DNA for the CDR3: TGTGCCAGCACCCCCTTGGGGGGTACGGCCTACGAGCAGTACTTC.

CDR3 sequence reads: CASSQETSGVYEQYF. As DNA, the CDR3 is TGCGCCAGCAGCCAGGAGACTAGCGGGGTTTACGAGCAGTACTTC. This chain links TRBV4-3 with TRBJ2-7, with 11 bases lining up with TRBD2. The CDR3 covers 15 residues. With V trimmed by 3 bases and J by 4 bases, 5 bases remained unmatched. The germline V gene has CDR1 LGHNA and CDR2 YSLEER.

This clone occurred a few times. The CDR3 sequence: CASRSTGKGEQYF. CDR3 coding DNA: TGTGCCAGCAGGTCTACAGGGAAGGGCGAGCAGTACTTC. This chain links TRBV6-4 with TRBJ2-7; tentatively, D is TRBD1 (6 bases). Germline CDR1 reads MRHNA; CDR2 reads SNTAGT. With 6 bases removed from V and 6 bases from J, the gap between germline ends came to 15 bases. The CDR3 is 13 amino acids.

This chain joins TRBV5-6 and TRBJ2-1, with 10 bases lining up with TRBD2. V trimming: 1 base; J trimming: 1 base; junction bases outside the gene matches: 5. The CDR3 totals 17 residues. Germline V gives CDR1 SGHDT, CDR2 YYEEEE. The CDR3 nucleotides read TGTGCCAGCAGCTTGTGGCCTAGCGGGAGTTCCTACAATGAGCAGTTCTTC. It encodes CASSLWPSGSSYNEQFF.

The chain has TRBV4-3 and TRBJ2-6, with a tentative D call TRBD2 (7 bases). CDR1 and CDR2 (germline): LGHNA, YSLEER. There are 17 residues in the CDR3. V was trimmed by 1 base and J by 2 bases, leaving 12 bases between them. The CDR3 DNA reads TGCGCCAGCAGCCAAGCCCGGGGGGCGACTGGGGCCAACGTCCTGACTTTC. This sequence encodes CASSQARGATGANVLTF.

The genes are TRBV7-3 and TRBJ2-2, with 7 bases identical to TRBD2. Losses at the gene ends were 3 bases for V and 5 bases for J; bases not matched to a gene: 9. CDR3 size: 16 residues. The germline CDR1 and CDR2 sequences are SGHTA and FQGTGA. CDR3 region: CASSLVLGEGTGELFF. The CDR3 region has the DNA TGTGCCAGCAGCTTGGTGCTAGGGGAGGGGACCGGGGAGCTGTTTTTT.

This clone showed up just once. The genes are TRBV4-3 and TRBJ1-1; TRBD1 aligns across 10 bases. Germline V gene data show CDR1 as LGHNA and CDR2 as YSLEER. CDR3 size: 16 residues. Losses at the gene ends were 0 bases for V and 4 bases for J; bases not matched to a gene: 5. The CDR3 nucleotides are TGCGCCAGCAGCCAAGACCGGAGACAGGGGGCCACTGAAGCTTTCTTT. Amino acid sequence: CASSQDRRQGATEAFF.

The rearrangement uses TRBV5-1 and TRBJ1-3, with D unresolved. Germline lookup yields CDR1 SGHRS and CDR2 YFSETQ. This CDR3 comprises 14 residues. V lost 0 bases and J lost 8, with 12 bases in between. CDR3 loop: CASSLGPTEDTIYF. DNA for the CDR3: TGCGCCAGCAGCTTGGGCCCCACGGAGGACACCATATATTTT. Drawing the rest from reference TRBV5-1 and TRBJ1-3, the complete variable domain is KAGVTQTPRYLIKTRGQQVTLSCSPISGHRSVSWYQQTPGQGLQFLFEYFSETQRNKGNFPGRFSGRQFSNSRSEMNVSTLELGDSALYLCASSLGPTEDTIYFGEGSWLTVV.

The chain joins TRBV10-3 to TRBJ2-3; no definite D call. Germline V lookup: CDR1 ENHRY, CDR2 SYGVKD. Between the trimmed V and J ends, which lost 8 bases and 4 bases, there was a span of 10 bases. The CDR3 spans 12 residues. The CDR3 DNA follows: TGTGCCATCGGTGGTAGCTCAGATACGCAGTATTTT. Its protein is CAIGGSSDTQYF.

The V and J genes are TRBV6-6 and TRBJ1-3, with D hard to call. Per germline, CDR1 MNHNY and CDR2 SVGAGI (reference sequence). The CDR3 extends over 14 amino acids. Between the trimmed V and J ends, which lost 6 bases and 4 bases, there was a span of 13 bases. As DNA, the CDR3 is TGTGCCAGCAGCCCCCAGGATCCCGGAAACACCATATATTTT. This gives the protein CASSPQDPGNTIYF.

The rearrangement links TRBV6-6 to TRBJ2-2; no firm D call. Germline CDR1 MNHNY, CDR2 SVGAGI (reference sequence). Trimming removed 5 bases from V and 3 bases from J, with 4 bases in between. The CDR3 spans 12 residues. The DNA for the CDR3 is TGTGCCAGCAGTGCGGACACCGGGGAGCTGTTTTTT. The encoded protein is CASSADTGELFF.

The table lists this clone with a count of one. The gene calls are TRBV7-9 and TRBJ1-5; 9 nucleotides line up with TRBD1. The ends lost 5 bases at V and 6 bases at J; junction bases unmatched: 8. Per germline, CDR1 SEHNR and CDR2 FQNEAQ (reference sequence). The CDR3 sequence is 15 residues long. This chain's CDR3 is CASSPTQGAVQPQHF. The DNA of the CDR3 is TGTGCCAGCAGCCCAACACAGGGGGCGGTTCAGCCCCAGCATTTT. The variable domain in full, with the rest retrieved from reference TRBV7-9 and TRBJ1-5, is DTGVSQNPRHKITKRGQNVTFRCDPISEHNRLYWYRQTLGQGPEFLTYFQNEAQLEKSRLLSDRFSAERPKGSFSTLEIQRTEQGDSAMYLCASSPTQGAVQPQHFGDGTRLSIL.

The rearrangement joins TRBV6-4 to TRBJ1-1; 10 bases line up with TRBD1. The CDR3 runs to 15 residues. Trimming cost V 5 bases and J 4 bases; bases outside gene matches: 7. The V gene's germline CDR1 is MRHNA and CDR2 SNTAGT. The CDR3 is CASSIRDRGGTEAFF. CDR3 nucleotide sequence: TGTGCCAGCAGTATCCGGGACAGGGGTGGCACTGAAGCTTTCTTT.

V usage is TRBV5-1 and J usage is TRBJ2-5; 9 bases fit TRBD2. Losses at the gene ends were 0 bases for V and 4 bases for J; bases not matched to a gene: 7. The CDR3 is 16 amino acids. Germline CDR1 is SGHRS and CDR2 is YFSETQ. The chain's CDR3 is CASSLDLAGRIETQYF. For the CDR3, the DNA is TGCGCCAGCAGCTTGGATCTAGCGGGAAGGATAGAGACCCAGTACTTC.

The chain is built from TRBV10-3 and TRBJ2-4; 7 nucleotides match TRBD2. V lost 0 bases and J lost 9; bases outside the gene matches: 14. The CDR3 sequence is 17 residues long. Germline V lookup: CDR1 ENHRY, CDR2 SYGVKD. The CDR3 is CAISESSLWEGRGIQYF. The CDR3 bases are TGTGCCATCAGTGAGTCGAGTCTGTGGGAGGGCCGGGGCATTCAGTACTTC.

The V and J genes are TRBV7-2 and TRBJ2-3, with 8 bases that match TRBD1. CDR3 length equals 16 residues. Trimming at V came to 1 base and at J to 3 bases, leaving 6 bases not matched to a gene. Germline-derived CDR1 and CDR2 are SGHTA and FQGNSA. The CDR3 is CASSLVGDRITDTQYF. In nucleotides, the CDR3 is TGTGCCAGCAGCTTAGTAGGGGACAGGATAACAGATACGCAGTATTTT.

The genes are TRBV5-1 and TRBJ1-1, with D maybe TRBD1 (5 bases). Germline values: CDR1 SGHRS, CDR2 YFSETQ. V dropped 3 bases and J dropped 7 bases, with 19 bases sitting between them. The CDR3 has 15 residues. The CDR3 sequence: CASSSYRGVDGEAFF. The CDR3 DNA reads as TGCGCCAGCAGCTCTTACCGGGGGGTGGATGGTGAAGCTTTCTTT. Based on the CDR3 plus reference TRBV5-1 and TRBJ1-1, the full variable domain is KAGVTQTPRYLIKTRGQQVTLSCSPISGHRSVSWYQQTPGQGLQFLFEYFSETQRNKGNFPGRFSGRQFSNSRSEMNVSTLELGDSALYLCASSSYRGVDGEAFFGQGTRLTVV.

The gene calls are TRBV11-2 and TRBJ2-1, with 11 positions matching TRBD2. Germline CDR1 SGHAT, CDR2 FQNNGV. Trimming removed 4 bases from V and 6 bases from J; junction bases left unmatched: 11. CDR3 size: 17 residues. The CDR3 loop is CASSSRLAGQKGNEQFF. CDR3 nucleotide sequence: TGTGCCAGCAGCTCGAGACTAGCGGGACAGAAGGGCAATGAGCAGTTCTTC.

The V gene is TRBV18, the J gene TRBJ1-2, with D hard to call. The CDR3 consists of 13 residues. Per germline, CDR1 KGHSH and CDR2 LQKENI. V was pared by 2 bases and J by 5 bases, with 9 bases between. The CDR3: CASSPGGLYGYTF. CDR3 DNA sequence: TGTGCCAGCTCACCAGGCGGGCTTTATGGCTACACCTTC.

The V and J genes are TRBV7-2 and TRBJ2-1; 9 positions agree with TRBD2. Germline V gene data show CDR1 as SGHTA and CDR2 as FQGNSA. The trim removed 5 bases at V and 8 bases at J, leaving 16 bases unmatched. This CDR3 contains 17 residues. The CDR3 DNA reads TGTGCCAGCAGCCGAAGGACTAGCGTAACCTTTAGGGATGAGCAGTTCTTC. This encodes CASSRRTSVTFRDEQFF.

The chain combines TRBV20-1 with TRBJ2-3; the match to TRBD2 covers 8 bases. V gave up 5 bases and J gave up 5 bases; unmatched junction bases: 0. This CDR3 has 11 amino acids. Looked up from germline, CDR1 is DFQATT and CDR2 is SNEGSKA (reference sequence). CDR3 sequence reads: CSALAGDTQYF. The CDR3, as DNA: TGCAGTGCTCTAGCGGGAGATACGCAGTATTTT.

This clone was found once. V usage is TRBV27 and J usage is TRBJ2-7, with 7 nucleotides matching TRBD1. Germline assignment: CDR1 MNHEY and CDR2 SMNVEV (reference sequence). After removal of 3 bases from V and 0 bases from J, the junction contained 5 bases not matched to a gene. The CDR3 is 15 amino acids. The CDR3 sequence: CASSLVTGLSYEQYF. Here the CDR3 DNA reads TGTGCCAGCAGTTTGGTGACAGGGCTCTCCTACGAGCAGTACTTC.

The rearrangement uses TRBV5-1 and TRBJ2-2, with 7 bases aligning to TRBD2. Germline CDR1 is SGHRS and CDR2 is YFSETQ. Trimming took 0 bases from V and 6 from J; bases not matched to a gene: 5. The CDR3 is 15 amino acids. CDR3 sequence reads: CASSLDGLDPGELFF. The DNA of the CDR3 is TGCGCCAGCAGCTTGGATGGACTAGATCCCGGGGAGCTGTTTTTT.

The genes are TRBV27 and TRBJ2-2; TRBD1 is a possible D gene (6 bases). Germline V gene lookup returns CDR1 MNHEY and CDR2 SMNVEV (reference sequence). The CDR3 sequence is 15 residues long. V was trimmed by 5 bases and J by 1 base, leaving 11 bases between them. As DNA, the CDR3 is TGTGCCAGCAGTGACAGGAAAAAGAACACCGGGGAGCTGTTTTTT. Its translation: CASSDRKKNTGELFF.